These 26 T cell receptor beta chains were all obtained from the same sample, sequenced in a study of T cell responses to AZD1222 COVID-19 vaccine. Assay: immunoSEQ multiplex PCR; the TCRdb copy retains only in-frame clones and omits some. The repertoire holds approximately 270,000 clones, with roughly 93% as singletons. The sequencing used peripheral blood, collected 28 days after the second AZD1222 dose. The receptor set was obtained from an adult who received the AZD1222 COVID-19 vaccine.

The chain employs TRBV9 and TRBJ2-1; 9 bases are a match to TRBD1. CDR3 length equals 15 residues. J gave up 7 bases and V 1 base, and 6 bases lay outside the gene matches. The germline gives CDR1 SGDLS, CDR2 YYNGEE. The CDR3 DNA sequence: TGTGCCAGCAGCGTACGGGGACAGGGAATGAATGAGCAGTTCTTC. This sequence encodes CASSVRGQGMNEQFF.

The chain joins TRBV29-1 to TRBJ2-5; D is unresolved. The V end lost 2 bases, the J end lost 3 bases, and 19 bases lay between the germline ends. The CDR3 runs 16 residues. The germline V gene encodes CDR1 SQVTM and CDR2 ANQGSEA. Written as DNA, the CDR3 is TGCAGCGTTGAATGCGTGCACAGTGTTTGGGAAGAGACCCAGTACTTC. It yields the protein CSVECVHSVWEETQYF. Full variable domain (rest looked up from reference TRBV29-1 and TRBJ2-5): SAVISQKPSRDICQRGTSLTIQCQVDSQVTMMFWYRQQPGQSLTLIATANQGSEATYESGFVIDKFPISRPNLTFSTLTVSNMSPEDSSIYLCSVECVHSVWEETQYFGPGTRLLVL.

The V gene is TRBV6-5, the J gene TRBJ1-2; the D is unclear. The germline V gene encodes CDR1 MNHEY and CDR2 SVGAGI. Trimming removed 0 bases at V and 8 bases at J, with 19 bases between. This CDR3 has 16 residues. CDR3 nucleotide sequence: TGTGCCAGCAGTTACTCGAGCACAGAAGCCTTTGCCGGCTACACCTTC. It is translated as CASSYSSTEAFAGYTF.

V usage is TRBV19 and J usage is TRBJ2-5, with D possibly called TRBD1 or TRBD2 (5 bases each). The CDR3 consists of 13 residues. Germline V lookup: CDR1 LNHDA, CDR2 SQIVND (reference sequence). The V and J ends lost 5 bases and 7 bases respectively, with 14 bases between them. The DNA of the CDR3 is TGTGCCAGTAGTTTGGGACCGAGGGGGACCCAGTACTTC. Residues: CASSLGPRGTQYF.

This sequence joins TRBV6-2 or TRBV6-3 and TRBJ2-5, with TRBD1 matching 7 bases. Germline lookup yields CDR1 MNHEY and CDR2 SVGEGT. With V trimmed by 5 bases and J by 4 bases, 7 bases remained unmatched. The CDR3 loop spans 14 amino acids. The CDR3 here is CASSTNRGSETQYF. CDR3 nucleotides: TGTGCCAGCAGTACAAACAGGGGCTCAGAGACCCAGTACTTC.

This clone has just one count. CDR3 loop: CASSLRGPRETQYF. CDR3 nucleotides: TGTGCCAGCAGCTTAAGGGGCCCCCGGGAGACCCAGTACTTC. This chain uses TRBV3-1 (or the pseudogene TRBV3-2) with TRBJ2-5; a possible D gene is TRBD1 (5 bases). The CDR3 has 14 residues. The V gene lost 5 bases and the J gene lost 5 bases, with 15 bases spanning the gap. Germline assignment: CDR1 LGHDT and CDR2 YNNKEL (reference sequence).

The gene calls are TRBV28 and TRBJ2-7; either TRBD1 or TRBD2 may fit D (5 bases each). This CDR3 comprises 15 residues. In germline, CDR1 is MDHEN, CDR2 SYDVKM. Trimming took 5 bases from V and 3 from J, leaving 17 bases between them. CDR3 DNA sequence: TGTGCCAGCAGTCCCACTGGGGGAAGGGTCTACGAGCAGTACTTC. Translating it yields CASSPTGGRVYEQYF.

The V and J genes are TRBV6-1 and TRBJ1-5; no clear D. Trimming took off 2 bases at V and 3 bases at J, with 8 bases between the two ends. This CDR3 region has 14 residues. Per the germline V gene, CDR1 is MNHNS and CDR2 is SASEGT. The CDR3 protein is CASSENTFNQPQHF. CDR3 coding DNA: TGTGCCAGCAGTGAAAATACCTTCAATCAGCCCCAGCATTTT.

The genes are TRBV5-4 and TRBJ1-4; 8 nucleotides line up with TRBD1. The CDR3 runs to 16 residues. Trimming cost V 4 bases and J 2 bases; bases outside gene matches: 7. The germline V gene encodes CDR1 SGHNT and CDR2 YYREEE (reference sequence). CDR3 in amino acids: CASSHDRGTTNEKLFF. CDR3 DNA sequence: TGTGCCAGCAGCCACGACAGGGGAACTACTAATGAAAAACTGTTTTTT.

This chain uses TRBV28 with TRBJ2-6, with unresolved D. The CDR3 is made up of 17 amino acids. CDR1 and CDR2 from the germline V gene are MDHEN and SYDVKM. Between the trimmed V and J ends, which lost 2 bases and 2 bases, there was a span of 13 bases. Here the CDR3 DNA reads TGTGCCAGCAGTTTACGGTCTGTCAGTGCTGGGGCCAACGTCCTGACTTTC. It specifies CASSLRSVSAGANVLTF.

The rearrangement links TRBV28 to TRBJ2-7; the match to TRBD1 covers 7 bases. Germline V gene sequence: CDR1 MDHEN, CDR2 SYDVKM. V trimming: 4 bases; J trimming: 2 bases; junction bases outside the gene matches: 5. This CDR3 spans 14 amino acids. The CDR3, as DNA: TGTGCCAGCAGTTACCGGGACAGAGCCTACGAGCAGTACTTC. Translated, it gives CASSYRDRAYEQYF.

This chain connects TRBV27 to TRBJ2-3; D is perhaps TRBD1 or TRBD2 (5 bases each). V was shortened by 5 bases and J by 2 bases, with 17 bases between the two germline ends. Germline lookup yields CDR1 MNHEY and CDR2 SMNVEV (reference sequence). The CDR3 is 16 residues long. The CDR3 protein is CASSPLGTPLTDTQYF. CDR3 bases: TGTGCCAGCAGTCCCCTCGGGACCCCTCTCACAGATACGCAGTATTTT.

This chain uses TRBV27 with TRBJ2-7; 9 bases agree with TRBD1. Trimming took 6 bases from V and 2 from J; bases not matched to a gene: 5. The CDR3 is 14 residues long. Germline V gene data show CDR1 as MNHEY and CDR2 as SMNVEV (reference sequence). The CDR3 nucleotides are TGTGCCAGCAGAGGGACAGGGAAAACCTACGAGCAGTACTTC. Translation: CASRGTGKTYEQYF.

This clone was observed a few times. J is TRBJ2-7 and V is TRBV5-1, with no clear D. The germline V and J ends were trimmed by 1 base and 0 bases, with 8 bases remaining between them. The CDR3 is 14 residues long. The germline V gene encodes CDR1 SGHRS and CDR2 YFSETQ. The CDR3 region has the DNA TGCGCCAGCAGCTTGTCGGCCGGCTCCTACGAGCAGTACTTC. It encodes CASSLSAGSYEQYF.

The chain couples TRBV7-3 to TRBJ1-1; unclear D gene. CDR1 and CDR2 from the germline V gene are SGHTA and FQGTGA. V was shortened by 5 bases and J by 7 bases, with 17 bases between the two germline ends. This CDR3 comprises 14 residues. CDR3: CASSPTVGIIEAFF. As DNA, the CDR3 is TGTGCCAGCAGCCCCACTGTGGGGATCATTGAAGCTTTCTTT.

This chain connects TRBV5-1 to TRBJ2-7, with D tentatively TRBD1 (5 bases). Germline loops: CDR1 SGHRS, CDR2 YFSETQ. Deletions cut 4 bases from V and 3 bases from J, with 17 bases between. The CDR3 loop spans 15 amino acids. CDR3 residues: CASSPMTVNVYEQYF. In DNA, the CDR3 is TGCGCCAGCAGCCCGATGACAGTAAACGTCTACGAGCAGTACTTC. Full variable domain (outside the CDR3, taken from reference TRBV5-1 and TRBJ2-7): KAGVTQTPRYLIKTRGQQVTLSCSPISGHRSVSWYQQTPGQGLQFLFEYFSETQRNKGNFPGRFSGRQFSNSRSEMNVSTLELGDSALYLCASSPMTVNVYEQYFGPGTRLTVT.

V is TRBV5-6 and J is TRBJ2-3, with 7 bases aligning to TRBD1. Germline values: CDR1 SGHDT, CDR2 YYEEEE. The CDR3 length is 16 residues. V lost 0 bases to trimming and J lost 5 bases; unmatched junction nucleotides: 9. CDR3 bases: TGTGCCAGCAGCTTGGCTGGGGGACAGCTCCGAGATACGCAGTATTTT. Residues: CASSLAGGQLRDTQYF.

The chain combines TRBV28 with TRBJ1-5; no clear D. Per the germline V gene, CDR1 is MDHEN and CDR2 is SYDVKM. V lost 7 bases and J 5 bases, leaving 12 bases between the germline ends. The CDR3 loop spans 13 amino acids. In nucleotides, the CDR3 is TGTGCCAGCACTCGACGGGGAGATCAGCCCCAGCATTTT. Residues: CASTRRGDQPQHF.

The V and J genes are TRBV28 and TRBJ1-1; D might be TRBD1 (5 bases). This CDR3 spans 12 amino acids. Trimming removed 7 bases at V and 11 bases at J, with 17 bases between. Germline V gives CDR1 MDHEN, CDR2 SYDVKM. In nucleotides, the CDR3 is TGTGCCAGCACCGATGACAGCGCCCGGGCTTTCTTT. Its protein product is CASTDDSARAFF.

This chain's CDR3 is CASSYRLAGDNEQFF. CDR3 coding DNA: TGTGCCAGCAGTTACCGATTAGCGGGGGACAATGAGCAGTTCTTC. The genes are TRBV6-5 and TRBJ2-1; TRBD2 agrees at 9 bases. V lost 2 bases, J lost 5 bases, and 4 bases stayed unmatched. The length of the CDR3 is 15 residues. In germline, CDR1 is MNHEY, CDR2 SVGAGI.

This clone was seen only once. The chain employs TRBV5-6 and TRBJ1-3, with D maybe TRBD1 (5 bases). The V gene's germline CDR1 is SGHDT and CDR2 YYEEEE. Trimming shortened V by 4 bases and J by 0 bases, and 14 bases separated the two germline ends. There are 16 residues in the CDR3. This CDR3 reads CASSLGRGDSGNTIYF. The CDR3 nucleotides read TGTGCCAGCAGCCTTGGGCGGGGGGACTCTGGAAACACCATATATTTT.

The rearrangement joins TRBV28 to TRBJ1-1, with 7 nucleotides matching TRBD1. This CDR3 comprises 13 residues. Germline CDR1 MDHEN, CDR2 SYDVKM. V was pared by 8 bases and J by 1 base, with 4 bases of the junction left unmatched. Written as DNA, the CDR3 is TGTGCCAGCTGGTACAGGGGGAACACTGAAGCTTTCTTT. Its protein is CASWYRGNTEAFF.

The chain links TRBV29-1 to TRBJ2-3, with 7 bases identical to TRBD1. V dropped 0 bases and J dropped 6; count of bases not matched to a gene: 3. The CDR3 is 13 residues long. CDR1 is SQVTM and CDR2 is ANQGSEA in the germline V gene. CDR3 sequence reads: CSVEERTGDTQYF. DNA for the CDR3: TGCAGCGTTGAAGAGAGGACAGGCGATACGCAGTATTTT.

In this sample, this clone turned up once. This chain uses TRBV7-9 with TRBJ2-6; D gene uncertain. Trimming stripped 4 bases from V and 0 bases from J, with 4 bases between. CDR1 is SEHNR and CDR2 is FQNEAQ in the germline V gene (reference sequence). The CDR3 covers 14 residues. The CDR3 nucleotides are TGTGCCAGCAGCTCGGGCTCTGGGGCCAACGTCCTGACTTTC. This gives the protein CASSSGSGANVLTF.

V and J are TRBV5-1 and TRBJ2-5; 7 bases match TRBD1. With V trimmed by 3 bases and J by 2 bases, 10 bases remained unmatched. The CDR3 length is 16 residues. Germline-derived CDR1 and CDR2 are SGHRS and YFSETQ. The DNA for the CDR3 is TGCGCCAGCAGCTCCCTTAAGGGGGCTCGGCAAGAGACCCAGTACTTC. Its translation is CASSSLKGARQETQYF.

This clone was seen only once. The CDR3 DNA is TGTGCCAGTCATATCGGAGCCCTCATGAACACTGAAGCTTTCTTT. Translating gives CASHIGALMNTEAFF. This rearrangement joins TRBV19 to TRBJ1-1; D is ambiguous. The V end lost 8 bases, the J end lost 0 bases, and 16 bases lay between the germline ends. Germline CDR1 LNHDA, CDR2 SQIVND (reference sequence). CDR3 size: 15 residues.